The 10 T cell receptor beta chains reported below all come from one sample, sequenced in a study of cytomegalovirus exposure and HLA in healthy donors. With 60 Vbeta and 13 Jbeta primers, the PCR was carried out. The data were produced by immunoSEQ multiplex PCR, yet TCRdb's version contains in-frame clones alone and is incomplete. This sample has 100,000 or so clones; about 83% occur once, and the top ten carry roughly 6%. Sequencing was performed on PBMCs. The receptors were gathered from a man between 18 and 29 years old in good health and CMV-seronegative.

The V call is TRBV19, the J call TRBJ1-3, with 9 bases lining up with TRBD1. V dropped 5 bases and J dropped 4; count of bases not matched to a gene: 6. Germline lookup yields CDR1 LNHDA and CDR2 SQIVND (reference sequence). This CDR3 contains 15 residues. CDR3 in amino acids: CASSLQGAGGNTIYF. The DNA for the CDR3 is TGTGCCAGTAGTTTACAGGGGGCCGGAGGAAACACCATATATTTT.

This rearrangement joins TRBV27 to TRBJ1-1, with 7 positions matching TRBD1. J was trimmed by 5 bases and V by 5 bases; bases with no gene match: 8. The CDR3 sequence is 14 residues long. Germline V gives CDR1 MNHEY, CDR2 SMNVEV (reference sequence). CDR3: CASSRAGGNTEAFF. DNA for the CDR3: TGTGCCAGCAGTCGAGCAGGGGGGAATACTGAAGCTTTCTTT.

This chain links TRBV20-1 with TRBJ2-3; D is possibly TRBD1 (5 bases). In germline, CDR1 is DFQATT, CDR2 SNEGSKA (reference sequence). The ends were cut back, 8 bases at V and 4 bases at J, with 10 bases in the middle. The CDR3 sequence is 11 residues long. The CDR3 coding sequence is TGCAGTACAAAAGGGGCAGATACGCAGTATTTT. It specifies CSTKGADTQYF.

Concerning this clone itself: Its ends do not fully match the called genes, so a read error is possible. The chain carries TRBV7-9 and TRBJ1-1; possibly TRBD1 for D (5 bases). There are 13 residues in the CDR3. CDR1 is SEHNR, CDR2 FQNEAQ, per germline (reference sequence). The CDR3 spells CSSRAPADTEAFF. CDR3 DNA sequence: TGTTCCAGCAGGGCCCCCGCTGACACTGAAGCTTTCTTT.

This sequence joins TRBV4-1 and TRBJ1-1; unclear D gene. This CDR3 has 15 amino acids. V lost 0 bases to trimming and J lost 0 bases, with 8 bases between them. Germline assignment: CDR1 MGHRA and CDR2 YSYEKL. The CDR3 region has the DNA TGCGCCAGCAGCCAAGAGGGAGGAGTGAACACTGAAGCTTTCTTT. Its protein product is CASSQEGGVNTEAFF.

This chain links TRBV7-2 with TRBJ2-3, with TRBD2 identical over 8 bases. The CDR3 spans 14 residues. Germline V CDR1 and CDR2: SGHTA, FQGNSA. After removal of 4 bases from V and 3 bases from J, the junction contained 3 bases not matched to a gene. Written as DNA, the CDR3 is TGTGCCAGCAGCTCTGTAGCGGGGACAGATACGCAGTATTTT. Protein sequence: CASSSVAGTDTQYF.

For the CDR3, the DNA is TGCGCCAGCAGCTTGACCCTAGCGGGGCGGGGGACCGGGGAGCTGTTTTTT. This gives the protein CASSLTLAGRGTGELFF. This chain connects TRBV5-1 to TRBJ2-2, with TRBD2 matching over 9 bases. The CDR3 loop spans 17 amino acids. With V trimmed by 1 base and J by 5 bases, 9 bases remained unmatched. In germline, CDR1 is SGHRS, CDR2 YFSETQ.

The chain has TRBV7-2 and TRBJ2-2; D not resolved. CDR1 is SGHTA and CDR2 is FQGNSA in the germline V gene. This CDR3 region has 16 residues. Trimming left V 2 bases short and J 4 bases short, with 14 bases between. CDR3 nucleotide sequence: TGTGCCAGCAGCTTAAGTCGTAGCTCTCTCACCGGGGAGCTGTTTTTT. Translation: CASSLSRSSLTGELFF.

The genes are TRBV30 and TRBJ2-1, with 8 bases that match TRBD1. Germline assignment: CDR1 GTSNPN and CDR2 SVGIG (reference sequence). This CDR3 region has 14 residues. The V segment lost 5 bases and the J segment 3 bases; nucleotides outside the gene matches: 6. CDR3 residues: CAWRQGSGYNEQFF. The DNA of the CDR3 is TGTGCCTGGCGACAGGGGTCGGGCTACAATGAGCAGTTCTTC.

CDR3 sequence: CASRWDRGGLAGTYEQYF. The DNA for the CDR3 is TGTGCCAGCAGATGGGACAGGGGGGGACTAGCGGGGACCTACGAGCAGTACTTC. This chain uses TRBV2 with TRBJ2-7; 13 nucleotides match TRBD2. Trimming cost V 6 bases and J 2 bases; bases outside gene matches: 13. The CDR3 covers 18 residues. Germline V gene data show CDR1 as SNHLY and CDR2 as FYNNEI.